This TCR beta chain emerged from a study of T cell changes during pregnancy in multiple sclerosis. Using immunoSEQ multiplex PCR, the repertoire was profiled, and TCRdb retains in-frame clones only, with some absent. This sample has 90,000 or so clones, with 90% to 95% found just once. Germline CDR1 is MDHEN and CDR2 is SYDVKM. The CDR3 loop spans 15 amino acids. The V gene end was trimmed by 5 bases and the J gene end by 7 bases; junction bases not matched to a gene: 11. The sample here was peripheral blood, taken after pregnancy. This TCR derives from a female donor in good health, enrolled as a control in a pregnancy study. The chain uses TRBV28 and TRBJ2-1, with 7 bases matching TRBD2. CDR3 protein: CASSPIGRERNEQFF. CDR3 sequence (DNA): TGTGCCAGCAGTCCTATCGGGCGGGAGAGAAATGAGCAGTTCTTC. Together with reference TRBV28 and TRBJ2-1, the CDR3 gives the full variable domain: DVKVTQSSRYLVKRTGEKVFLECVQDMDHENMFWYRQDPGLGLRLIYFSYDVKMKEKGDIPEGYSVSREKKERFSLILESASTNQTSMYLCASSPIGRERNEQFFGPGTRLTVL.